The rows below give T cell receptor beta chains drawn from one sample of a study of identical twins. TCRdb itself ran the 5' RACE reads through MiXCR, one entry per CDR3 protein. The repertoire holds under 1 million distinct CDR3 sequences, around 12% seen once, with around 1.6% in the top ten. This same sample was also taken into another study, of yellow fever vaccine responses in identical twins.

Sequenced sample: PBMCs. The source of these receptors is a woman aged 18-29 years in good health. Each CDR3 is given with its conserved first and last residue. D genes are given only for firm matches. Only part of the rows carry a size: once, few, many, or a class if the clone is expanded.

j_call | cdr3_length | d_call | clone_size | v_call | cdr3_aa | cdr3_nt
TRBJ1-1 | 15 | . | many | TRBV14 | CASSQLGGGYTEAFF | TGTGCCAGCAGCCAACTCGGTGGAGGGTACACTGAAGCTTTCTTT
TRBJ2-1 | 14 | TRBD2 | . | TRBV19 | CASSKREMKNEQFF | TGTGCCAGTAGTAAGCGGGAGATGAAGAATGAGCAGTTCTTC
TRBJ2-7 | 15 | TRBD2 | . | TRBV5-1 | CASSQGLAGHYEQYF | TGCGCCAGCAGCCAAGGACTAGCGGGTCACTACGAGCAGTACTTC
TRBJ2-3 | 15 | . | . | TRBV11-3 | CASSLGTGYTDTQYF | TGTGCCAGCAGCTTAGGAACTGGCTACACAGATACGCAGTATTTT
TRBJ2-2 | 13 | . | once | TRBV12-3/TRBV12-4 | CASSFNGFAELFF | TGTGCCAGCAGTTTCAACGGGTTCGCGGAGCTGTTTTTT
TRBJ2-6 | 15 | . | . | TRBV2 | CASSDTRAGANVLTF | TGTGCCAGCAGTGATACCCGGGCAGGGGCCAACGTCCTGACTTTC
TRBJ1-4 | 15 | TRBD1 | . | TRBV3-1 | CASSREQGSNEKLFF | TGTGCCAGCAGCCGCGAACAGGGGTCTAATGAAAAACTGTTTTTT
TRBJ2-1 | 15 | TRBD1 | . | TRBV2 | CASSSDRVQDNEQFF | TGTGCCAGCAGTTCGGACAGGGTCCAAGACAATGAGCAGTTCTTC
TRBJ2-7 | 13 | TRBD2 | few | TRBV20-1 | CSAVTSGRNEQYF | TGCAGTGCCGTGACTAGCGGGAGGAACGAGCAGTACTTC
TRBJ2-1 | 15 | . | . | TRBV2 | CASRRGSSSYNEQFF | TGTGCCAGCAGACGCGGGTCCAGCTCCTACAATGAGCAGTTCTTC
TRBJ1-1 | 13 | . | few | TRBV12-3/TRBV12-4 | CASKSTVNTEAFF | TGTGCCAGCAAATCGACAGTGAACACTGAAGCTTTCTTT
TRBJ2-1 | 14 | TRBD2 | . | TRBV6-5 | CASRSAGGPSEQFF | TGTGCCAGCCGTTCAGCGGGGGGGCCCAGTGAGCAGTTCTTC